This section outlines one T cell receptor (beta chain) sequence together with its context. This entry belongs to a study of blood T cell repertoires in COVID-19. Turning to the study itself: The origin of the acute and convalescent COVID-19 samples was the United States, Italy and Spain. PBMCs, B-cell-depleted T cells, or T cells provided the cDNA or gDNA that made up the material.

CDR3 size: 17 residues. The germline V and J ends were trimmed by 4 bases and 2 bases, with 18 bases remaining between them. Germline CDR1 reads SGHRS; CDR2 reads YFSETQ. As handled by the study authors: Estimation of nucleated cell counts relied on the amplification of reference gene primers. Profiling relied on immunoSEQ multiplex PCR, and the TCRdb table lists in-frame clones only, not all of them. V and J calls plus clone size are reproduced from that table; the DNA served to infer D and trimming. The sample records approximately 210,000 clones, around 80% being singletons. The V call is TRBV5-1, the J call TRBJ2-2, with TRBD1 as a possible D gene (6 bases). The clonotype originates from a young man with active or convalescent COVID-19. Sequenced material: peripheral blood. CDR3: CASSLVRRTDNTGELFF. CDR3 DNA: TGCGCCAGCAGCCTTGTTCGCCGGACAGACAACACCGGGGAGCTGTTTTTT.